This TCR beta chain appears in the sequencing data of a study of T cell responses to AZD1222 COVID-19 vaccine. The ends were cut back, 7 bases at V and 6 bases at J, with 12 bases in the middle. The CDR3 loop spans 12 amino acids. Profiling relied on immunoSEQ multiplex PCR, and the TCRdb table lists in-frame clones only, not all of them. The repertoire holds over 110,000 clones, with more than 90% as singletons. Study-wide results and limits: A reported finding is that nearly half of spike-specific TCRs target unmutated variant regions.

About this clone itself: Its antigen is as yet unknown.

The sequenced sample was peripheral blood, obtained on day 0 of AZD1222 vaccination. The TCR sequence derives from an adult in good health. The V call is TRBV12-3 or TRBV12-4, the J call TRBJ1-2; D remains unclear. The DNA for the CDR3 is TGTGCCAGCACCCATACGGCAGATGGCTACACCTTC. It translates to CASTHTADGYTF.